The 8 T cell receptor beta chains given below trace back to one sample, sequenced in a study of OX40 agonist ivuxolimab in advanced cancers. The method was immunoSEQ multiplex PCR; TCRdb's version includes in-frame clones alone and lacks a portion of them. The sample has 30,000 to 40,000 clones, 80% to 85% seen once; the top ten hold 8% to 10%. Here the sequenced sample was CD4+ or CD8+ T cells sorted from blood, taken in a trial of the OX40 agonist ivuxolimab. Receptors were obtained from an adult with an advanced solid tumor such as melanoma, head and neck, liver or kidney cancer.

The chain links TRBV5-6 to TRBJ1-5; tentatively, D is TRBD1 (5 bases). Germline CDR1 is SGHDT and CDR2 is YYEEEE. V lost 0 bases, J lost 9 bases, and 10 bases lay in between. The CDR3 runs 13 residues. CDR3 in amino acids: CASSLAGGGPQHF. CDR3 in DNA: TGTGCCAGCAGCTTGGCGGGGGGTGGGCCCCAGCATTTT.

The V and J genes are TRBV5-1 and TRBJ2-5; D perhaps matches TRBD1 (5 bases). The CDR3 covers 12 residues. CDR1 is SGHRS and CDR2 is YFSETQ in the germline V gene. V lost 2 bases to trimming and J lost 5 bases, with 7 bases between them. In nucleotides, the CDR3 is TGCGCCAGCAGCTTTAAGGGGGAGACCCAGTACTTC. Its translation: CASSFKGETQYF.

The chain joins TRBV19 to TRBJ2-1; D is possibly TRBD2 (6 bases). The germline V gene encodes CDR1 LNHDA and CDR2 SQIVND (reference sequence). Deletions cut 5 bases from V and 5 bases from J, with 16 bases between. The CDR3 sequence is 15 residues long. The CDR3 DNA follows: TGTGCCAGTAGTCCGCGGTCAGCGGGTAACAATGAGCAGTTCTTC. The encoded protein is CASSPRSAGNNEQFF.

The gene calls are TRBV7-2 and TRBJ1-1, with a possible D match to TRBD1 (5 bases). The V end was cut by 6 bases, the J end by 1 base, with 9 bases between. The V gene's germline CDR1 is SGHTA and CDR2 FQGNSA. The CDR3 covers 13 residues. The CDR3 sequence is CASRAQGNTEAFF. In DNA form, the CDR3 reads TGTGCCAGCAGGGCTCAGGGGAACACTGAAGCTTTCTTT.

This sequence joins TRBV29-1 and TRBJ2-2; 7 positions match TRBD1. The CDR3 extends over 12 amino acids. Per germline, CDR1 SQVTM and CDR2 ANQGSEA. V lost 5 bases to trimming and J lost 4 bases; unmatched junction nucleotides: 1. CDR3 amino acids: CSVPGGTGELFF. The CDR3 nucleotides read TGCAGCGTTCCAGGGGGCACCGGGGAGCTGTTTTTT.

This chain links TRBV6-6 with TRBJ1-5; no definite D call. The germline V gene has CDR1 MNHNY and CDR2 SVGAGI (reference sequence). Trimming pared 5 bases from V and 4 bases from J, leaving 6 bases between. The CDR3 length is 12 residues. CDR3 in DNA: TGTGCCAGCAGTAGGGTGAATCAGCCCCAGCATTTT. This codes for CASSRVNQPQHF.

This clone was found a few times. V is TRBV9 and J is TRBJ1-4; no reliable D call. CDR1 and CDR2 (germline): SGDLS, YYNGEE. V dropped 2 bases and J dropped 8 bases, with 10 bases sitting between them. The CDR3 loop spans 13 amino acids. The CDR3 sequence is CASSVSPGEKLFF. Here the CDR3 DNA reads TGTGCCAGCAGCGTCTCCCCGGGGGAAAAACTGTTTTTT.

The chain employs TRBV4-1 and TRBJ2-5; D gene uncertain. In germline, CDR1 is MGHRA, CDR2 YSYEKL. The CDR3 length is 14 residues. The V end lost 1 base, the J end lost 0 bases, and 6 bases lay between the germline ends. The CDR3 loop reads CASSQVQYQETQYF. The DNA for the CDR3 is TGCGCCAGCAGCCAAGTTCAGTACCAAGAGACCCAGTACTTC.